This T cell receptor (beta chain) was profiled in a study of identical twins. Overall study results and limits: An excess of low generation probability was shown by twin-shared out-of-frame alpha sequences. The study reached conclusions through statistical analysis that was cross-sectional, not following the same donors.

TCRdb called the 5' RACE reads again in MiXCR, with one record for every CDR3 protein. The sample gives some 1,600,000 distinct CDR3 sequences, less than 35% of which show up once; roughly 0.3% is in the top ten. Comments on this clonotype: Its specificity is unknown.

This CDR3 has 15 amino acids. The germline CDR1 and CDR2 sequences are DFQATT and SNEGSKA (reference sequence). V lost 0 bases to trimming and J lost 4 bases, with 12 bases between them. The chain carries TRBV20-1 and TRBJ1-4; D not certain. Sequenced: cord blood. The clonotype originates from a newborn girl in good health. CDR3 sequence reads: CSARDPMRNNEKLFF. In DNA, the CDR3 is TGCAGTGCTAGAGATCCCATGCGGAATAATGAAAAACTGTTTTTT.